This record looks at one T cell receptor (beta chain) sequence and its context. Repertoires were generated with immunoSEQ multiplex PCR, while TCRdb's copy carries only in-frame clones and drops some. The repertoire holds about 31,000 clones, with approximately 78% as singletons. This record comes from a study of radiotherapy plus CTLA-4 blockade in lung cancer. V lost 5 bases to trimming and J lost 1 base; unmatched junction nucleotides: 6. CDR3 length: 15 residues. The germline V gene has CDR1 WNHNN and CDR2 SYGVQD (reference sequence). The receptor comes from a human donor with non-small cell lung cancer who had stable disease on radiotherapy plus ipilimumab. The V and J genes are TRBV10-1 and TRBJ1-1, with 8 bases that match TRBD1. The source was peripheral blood, collected from a patient treated with radiotherapy plus ipilimumab. The CDR3 coding sequence is TGCGCCAGCAGTTCAGGGGGCGAGGAGAACACTGAAGCTTTCTTT. It yields the protein CASSSGGEENTEAFF.